These 28 T cell receptor beta chains were all obtained from the same sample, sequenced in a study of shared clonotypes between healthy human individuals. Sequencing used immunoSEQ multiplex PCR; TCRdb keeps in-frame clones, though not all of them. The data contain 2,500,000 or so clones, roughly 92% of them singletons. The sample was naive CD4+ T cells sorted from blood. Subset: CD45RA+ positively selected. The receptor source for this set is a man aged 18 to 29 in good health.

The rearrangement joins TRBV2 to TRBJ2-3, with 10 bases identical to TRBD1. Germline V CDR1 and CDR2: SNHLY, FYNNEI. CDR3 length: 18 residues. Losses at the gene ends were 2 bases for V and 2 bases for J; bases not matched to a gene: 10. Here the CDR3 DNA reads TGTGCCAGCAGTGAATTCCATTTGGGACAGGGGTACACAGATACGCAGTATTTT. Translated: CASSEFHLGQGYTDTQYF.

Of note for this clone: The same CDR3 is also encoded by other DNA sequences in this sample. The rearrangement links TRBV6-5 to TRBJ1-1; no firm D call. The ends were cut back, 2 bases at V and 1 base at J, with 5 bases in the middle. Germline V gene data show CDR1 as MNHEY and CDR2 as SVGAGI. This CDR3 region has 13 residues. In DNA form, the CDR3 reads TGTGCCAGCAGTTACCTACAGAACACTGAAGCTTTCTTT. It is translated as CASSYLQNTEAFF.

This chain links TRBV12-5 with TRBJ1-2; D gene ambiguous. Germline V CDR1 and CDR2: LGHNT, FRNRAP. The ends were cut back, 3 bases at V and 4 bases at J, with 12 bases in the middle. The CDR3 spans 14 residues. CDR3 in amino acids: CASGLVGFSYGYTF. CDR3 DNA: TGTGCTAGTGGTTTAGTGGGATTCTCCTATGGCTACACCTTC.

This clone was counted once. The chain links TRBV27 to TRBJ2-6; 7 nucleotides align to TRBD2. V dropped 2 bases and J dropped 2; count of bases not matched to a gene: 3. Germline V gene sequence: CDR1 MNHEY, CDR2 SMNVEV (reference sequence). This CDR3 has 16 amino acids. The CDR3 region is CASSLAGVAGANVLTF. The CDR3 nucleotides are TGTGCCAGCAGTTTAGCGGGAGTTGCTGGGGCCAACGTCCTGACTTTC.

The chain is built from TRBV15 and TRBJ2-7, with TRBD2 as a possible D gene (5 bases). CDR1 and CDR2 from the germline V gene are LNHNV and YYDKDF (reference sequence). The length of the CDR3 is 14 residues. Trimming removed 8 bases from V and 2 bases from J, with 16 bases in between. CDR3 bases: TGTGCCACCGCTTACCGGACGGGAACCTACGAGCAGTACTTC. This translates into CATAYRTGTYEQYF.

The chain employs TRBV5-1 and TRBJ1-1; no definite D call. Per the germline V gene, CDR1 is SGHRS and CDR2 is YFSETQ. V was cut by 4 bases and J by 0 bases, with 19 bases left in between. CDR3 length: 17 residues. CDR3: CASSPFLSLTVNTEAFF. The CDR3 DNA reads as TGCGCCAGCAGCCCCTTCCTATCCCTTACAGTGAACACTGAAGCTTTCTTT.

The CDR3 protein is CASSVLPSGGVGEQFF. CDR3 in DNA: TGCGCCAGCAGCGTCCTACCTAGCGGGGGCGTGGGTGAGCAGTTCTTC. The V call is TRBV5-1, the J call TRBJ2-1, with TRBD2 identical over 10 bases. The CDR3 runs 16 residues. V dropped 4 bases and J dropped 9; count of bases not matched to a gene: 13. Germline V CDR1 and CDR2: SGHRS, YFSETQ.

The chain is built from TRBV5-8 and TRBJ2-3; no reliable D call. The CDR3 runs 13 residues. The V gene's germline CDR1 is SGHTS and CDR2 YDEGEE. V was cut by 4 bases and J by 0 bases, with 6 bases left in between. This CDR3 reads CASSGVSTDTQYF. The CDR3 nucleotides are TGTGCCAGCAGCGGTGTAAGCACAGATACGCAGTATTTT.

The gene calls are TRBV18 and TRBJ1-2; D remains unclear. This CDR3 is built from 13 residues. V was trimmed by 1 base and J by 7 bases, leaving 10 bases between them. Looked up from germline, CDR1 is KGHSH and CDR2 is LQKENI. CDR3 sequence (DNA): TGTGCCAGCTCACCACTAACAGAGGGTGGCTACACCTTC. This codes for CASSPLTEGGYTF. The whole variable domain, filled in from reference TRBV18 and TRBJ1-2, reads NAGVMQNPRHLVRRRGQEARLRCSPMKGHSHVYWYRQLPEEGLKFMVYLQKENIIDESGMPKERFSAEFPKEGPSILRIQQVVRGDSAAYFCASSPLTEGGYTFGSGTRLTVV.

This sequence joins TRBV18 and TRBJ2-7; weak D call: TRBD2 (5 bases). This CDR3 is built from 14 residues. CDR1 KGHSH and CDR2 LQKENI come from the germline V gene. V was trimmed by 2 bases and J by 6 bases, leaving 14 bases between them. CDR3 bases: TGTGCCAGCTCACCAATGGCGGAGGTGGGCGAGCAGTACTTC. This translates into CASSPMAEVGEQYF.

The CDR3 here is CASSPWTNLGNTIYF. The DNA of the CDR3 is TGTGCCAGCAGCCCCTGGACCAACCTTGGAAACACCATATATTTT. The chain links TRBV7-8 to TRBJ1-3, with D unclear. Trimming took 5 bases from V and 3 from J, leaving 14 bases between them. The CDR3 runs to 15 residues. Germline V gene lookup returns CDR1 SGHVS and CDR2 FQNEAQ.

The gene calls are TRBV10-3 and TRBJ2-3, with D tentatively TRBD2 (6 bases). This CDR3 comprises 15 residues. Trimming took off 3 bases at V and 2 bases at J, with 12 bases between the two ends. Per the germline V gene, CDR1 is ENHRY and CDR2 is SYGVKD. The CDR3 coding sequence is TGTGCCATCAGTGAAGGAGGGCAGGCCACAGATACGCAGTATTTT. Amino acid sequence: CAISEGGQATDTQYF.

The chain couples TRBV10-2 to TRBJ1-2; 7 bases agree with TRBD1. Germline CDR1 reads WSHSY; CDR2 reads SAAADI. CDR3 length: 14 residues. The V and J ends lost 4 bases and 7 bases, in that order; junction bases with no gene match: 9. CDR3 region: CASSGQGLTGGYTF. The CDR3 bases are TGCGCCAGCAGTGGACAGGGCCTGACGGGTGGCTACACCTTC.

The chain combines TRBV7-2 with TRBJ2-1, with 12 bases that match TRBD2. J gave up 7 bases and V 1 base, and 5 bases lay outside the gene matches. Germline CDR1 reads SGHTA; CDR2 reads FQGNSA. The CDR3 is 16 residues long. The CDR3 DNA reads as TGTGCCAGCAGCTTAGGACTAGCGGGAGTAAGTAATGAGCAGTTCTTC. Its protein is CASSLGLAGVSNEQFF.

V usage is TRBV7-3 and J usage is TRBJ2-5; weak D call: TRBD2 (5 bases). The V gene's germline CDR1 is SGHTA and CDR2 FQGTGA. This CDR3 comprises 12 residues. The germline V and J ends were trimmed by 5 bases and 4 bases, with 8 bases remaining between them. The CDR3 coding sequence is TGTGCCAGCAGCGAGGGTGGAGAGACCCAGTACTTC. Protein product: CASSEGGETQYF. Full variable domain (remainder filled in from reference TRBV7-3 and TRBJ2-5): GAGVSQTPSNKVTEKGKYVELRCDPISGHTALYWYRQSLGQGPEFLIYFQGTGAADDSGLPNDRFFAVRPEGSVSTLKIQRTERGDSAVYLCASSEGGETQYFGPGTRLLVL.

This chain connects TRBV7-3 to TRBJ2-1; 14 bases fit TRBD2. The J segment lost 14 bases and the V segment lost 5 bases, leaving 11 bases of the junction unmatched. Germline assignment: CDR1 SGHTA and CDR2 FQGTGA. The CDR3 loop spans 15 amino acids. CDR3 protein: CASSRTGTSGGAKFF. CDR3 in DNA: TGTGCCAGCAGCCGAACCGGGACTAGCGGGGGAGCAAAGTTCTTC.

V gene TRBV10-3 combines with J gene TRBJ2-1; 7 bases align to TRBD2. The germline gives CDR1 ENHRY, CDR2 SYGVKD. This CDR3 region has 14 residues. The V and J ends lost 7 bases and 2 bases, in that order; junction bases with no gene match: 5. CDR3 residues: CAINPAGPYNEQFF. DNA of the CDR3: TGTGCCATCAATCCAGCGGGACCCTACAATGAGCAGTTCTTC.

This chain connects TRBV6-1 to TRBJ1-5; weak D call: TRBD1 (5 bases). This CDR3 contains 15 residues. V gave up 2 bases and J gave up 3 bases, with 11 bases separating them. Germline CDR1 reads MNHNS; CDR2 reads SASEGT. CDR3 coding DNA: TGTGCCAGCAGTGAATCAGGGACCTACAATCAGCCCCAGCATTTT. Protein sequence: CASSESGTYNQPQHF.

The chain joins TRBV30 to TRBJ2-7, with D tentatively TRBD1 (6 bases). V was trimmed by 3 bases and J by 0 bases, leaving 12 bases between them. CDR1 and CDR2 (germline): GTSNPN, SVGIG (reference sequence). This CDR3 has 14 residues. The CDR3 nucleotides are TGTGCCTGGAGGGTCACAGGGACCTCCTACGAGCAGTACTTC. Translation gives CAWRVTGTSYEQYF.

The V and J genes are TRBV6-5 and TRBJ2-1, with 7 nucleotides matching TRBD2. The V gene end was trimmed by 4 bases and the J gene end by 4 bases; junction bases not matched to a gene: 7. The CDR3 is made up of 15 amino acids. Per the germline V gene, CDR1 is MNHEY and CDR2 is SVGAGI. The CDR3 spells CASSSSGTMYNEQFF. The CDR3 DNA sequence: TGTGCCAGCAGTTCCTCCGGGACTATGTACAATGAGCAGTTCTTC.

A single count supports this clone. The chain is built from TRBV28 and TRBJ1-5; D remains ambiguous. Trimming pared 5 bases from V and 7 bases from J, leaving 9 bases between. The CDR3 has 12 residues. Per germline, CDR1 MDHEN and CDR2 SYDVKM. The CDR3 sequence is CASSVGAQPQHF. In DNA, the CDR3 is TGTGCCAGCAGTGTGGGCGCCCAGCCCCAGCATTTT.

This clone occurred once. Different DNA sequences within this sample yield the same CDR3. The genes are TRBV18 and TRBJ2-7; D uncertain. The CDR3 consists of 12 residues. Trimming removed 2 bases from V and 2 bases from J, with 4 bases in between. Germline V lookup: CDR1 KGHSH, CDR2 LQKENI. CDR3 nucleotides: TGTGCCAGCTCACCAGTCACCTACGAGCAGTACTTC. It is translated as CASSPVTYEQYF.

The chain employs TRBV9 and TRBJ1-3, with D tentatively TRBD1 (5 bases). Between the trimmed V and J ends, which lost 4 bases and 1 base, there was a span of 15 bases. The CDR3 covers 16 residues. Per germline, CDR1 SGDLS and CDR2 YYNGEE. In nucleotides, the CDR3 is TGTGCCAGCAGCCCCCTGGGGGGTCTATCTGGAAACACCATATATTTT. Its protein is CASSPLGGLSGNTIYF.

The chain carries TRBV27 and TRBJ1-2; D is unclear. The CDR3 runs to 14 residues. Trimming took off 4 bases at V and 8 bases at J, with 17 bases between the two ends. Germline-derived CDR1 and CDR2 are MNHEY and SMNVEV (reference sequence). In DNA form, the CDR3 reads TGTGCCAGCAGTTCTGACACCGCGGGGAGAGGCTACACCTTC. As protein: CASSSDTAGRGYTF.

The CDR3 loop is CASSYSRDGPWEQYF. CDR3 DNA sequence: TGTGCCAGCAGTTACTCCCGGGACGGGCCTTGGGAGCAGTACTTC. The chain employs TRBV6-5 and TRBJ2-7, with D perhaps being TRBD1 or TRBD2 (5 bases each). This CDR3 region has 15 residues. V was cut by 0 bases and J by 7 bases, with 16 bases left in between. Germline assignment: CDR1 MNHEY and CDR2 SVGAGI.

This chain's CDR3 is CASRERSMNTEAFF. The CDR3 DNA reads TGTGCCAGCAGAGAGAGGAGTATGAACACTGAAGCTTTCTTT. The chain has TRBV2 and TRBJ1-1, with D uncertain. V was cut by 6 bases and J by 0 bases, with 11 bases left in between. The V gene's germline CDR1 is SNHLY and CDR2 FYNNEI. CDR3 length: 14 amino acids. Full variable domain (outside the CDR3, taken from reference TRBV2 and TRBJ1-1): EPEVTQTPSHQVTQMGQEVILRCVPISNHLYFYWYRQILGQKVEFLVSFYNNEISEKSEIFDDQFSVERPDGSNFTLKIRSTKLEDSAMYFCASRERSMNTEAFFGQGTRLTVV.

This clone was counted between two and nine times. J is TRBJ1-1 and V is TRBV10-3, with 10 bases aligning to TRBD1. CDR3 length equals 14 residues. The germline gives CDR1 ENHRY, CDR2 SYGVKD. The V gene end was trimmed by 6 bases and the J gene end by 5 bases; junction bases not matched to a gene: 6. The CDR3 is CAISDDRGQTEAFF. The CDR3 DNA follows: TGTGCCATCAGCGACGACAGGGGGCAGACTGAAGCTTTCTTT.

The chain employs TRBV2 and TRBJ2-7, with 8 bases identical to TRBD2. The CDR3 runs 13 residues. The germline V gene has CDR1 SNHLY and CDR2 FYNNEI. With V trimmed by 3 bases and J by 6 bases, 4 bases remained unmatched. CDR3 sequence (DNA): TGTGCCAGCAGTGAGGCGGGGGGAGGCGAGCAGTACTTC. This encodes CASSEAGGGEQYF.